The clone carrying this TCR beta chain has at least ten counts. Time point reported: newly diagnosed GD, antithyroid drugs for less than 3 months. RNA from PBMCs was the source of the TCR library. EDTA tubes collected roughly 9 milliliters of peripheral blood. The CDR3 is 13 amino acids. Trimming cost V 3 bases and J 4 bases, with 12 bases left between them. Germline assignment: CDR1 DFQATT and CDR2 SNEGSKA (reference sequence). This specimen comes from a study of regulatory T cells in long-lasting Graves disease. Arm-PCR of CDR3 regions with iRepertoire HTBI primers generated TCR beta libraries. TCRdb passed the multiplex PCR reads through MiXCR, listing each CDR3 protein once. The table records a few hundred thousand distinct CDR3 sequences, roughly 12% of them present only once. These data are also associated with another study on T cells in Graves' hyperthyroidism and ophthalmopathy.

The source was peripheral blood mononuclear cells (PBMCs), collected at new diagnosis, from a patient treated with antithyroid drugs. This sequence joins TRBV20-1 and TRBJ2-5; D not resolved. The receptor comes from a young man with Graves disease. CDR3 in DNA: TGCAGTGCTAGGAGTATTGCCCCAGAGACCCAGTACTTC. Encoded protein: CSARSIAPETQYF.